The clone carrying this T cell receptor beta chain has at least ten counts. Antigen unknown. Synthesis of cDNA used 5'RACE (with 10-nucleotide random UMIs). TCRdb fed the 5' RACE reads into MiXCR, producing one record per CDR3 protein. The sample has about 66,000 distinct CDR3 sequences, around 5.2% seen once. The V gene lost 9 bases and the J gene lost 1 base, with 15 bases spanning the gap. The CDR3 has 14 residues. CDR1 is MGHRA, CDR2 YSYEKL, per germline. The sample belongs to a study of neurological immune-mediated disorders. General observations from the study: It was HTLV-1-associated myelopathy that showed the most TCR clonal expansion, while multiple sclerosis showed the least, falling below healthy controls.

The chain recombines TRBV4-1 with TRBJ1-1; D call uncertain. The source material was PBMCs. The source is a young woman with multiple sclerosis. CDR3 region: CASRGSLKNTEAFF. The CDR3 region has the DNA TGCGCCAGTCGGGGATCCTTAAAGAACACTGAAGCTTTCTTT.